The sequence of this T cell receptor (beta chain) was determined in a study of tumor-infiltrating lymphocytes in localized non-small cell lung cancer (dated by TCRdb to 2020 to 2022). For context, the study as a whole: The cohort included patients whose samples were collected after neoadjuvant chemotherapy, as well as both smokers and never-smokers and several histologies. Each patient provided resected tumor tissue plus uninvolved lung tissue from the same patient, with the uninvolved lung tissue described as non-adjacent to the tumor. The same patients underwent several integrated assays, with TCR sequencing performed together with flow cytometry, multiplex immunofluorescence, RNA-seq, exome sequencing and proteomics. In total, the ICON cohort was made up of approximately 150 surgical patients who had localized non-small cell lung cancer and whose tumors were resected. A total of about 59 patients were part of the paired comparison of immunoSEQ T-cell fraction between tumor and uninvolved lung.

The T-cell fraction in tumor and uninvolved lung tissue was provided by TCR sequencing with the immunoSEQ assay. The authors' analysis ran thus. For survival analysis, patients were divided into high (upper tertile) and low (lower two tertiles) T-cell fraction groups, which were compared by log-rank test. A signed-rank test was used to test paired tumor versus uninvolved lung differences in T-cell fraction. The table comes from immuneACCESS by way of TCRdb, which keeps in-frame sequences with V and J called. Part of the clones is missing from these tables; in studies checked, under half for an unresolved V gene and the rest for unknown reasons. The V and J calls and clone size are taken from that table; D and trimming were inferred from the DNA. This sample lists roughly 12,000 clones; less than 80% were detected once. The top ten constitute 9.5% to 11% of the sample. The CDR1 and CDR2 encoded by the germline V gene are SGHTS and YDEGEE. The CDR3 contains 12 residues, cysteine and phenylalanine counted. Only the CDR3 part of the read is kept: 36 bases, read in frame from the first base. Relative to germline, V is 4 bases shorter and J is 10 bases shorter, with 14 bases between their ends.

The first patient joined ICON in April 2016, and enrollment wrapped up when the last patient was enrolled in 2018. A subcohort of some 77 patients provided fresh tumor and matched uninvolved tissue for in-depth immune analyses, with TCR sequencing among those analyses. No cell sorting was done, and TCR sequencing was instead run on DNA isolated from bulk tissue. Findings and caveats that apply to the study as a whole: In line with immunofluorescence CD3 counts, TCRbeta sequencing supported higher T cell infiltration in tumors compared with uninvolved lung tissue. Assay coverage differed among patients according to how much tissue was available, so only a subset of the cohort had TCR sequencing. Because different assays used different pieces of the same tissue, intratumor heterogeneity could not be separated from technical variation. TCR-derived T-cell fraction did not differ between the flow cytometry-defined immunotypes IM1 (good prognosis) and IM2 (poor prognosis).

This clone was recorded a few times. Its antigen is unknown. Base quality data are lacking; no much larger clone is found one base away. The TCR sequence derives from a human donor with non-small cell lung cancer. The V gene is TRBV5-8 and the J gene is TRBJ1-2; a tentative D match to TRBD1 spans 5 bases. Material: uninvolved lung tissue not adjacent to the tumor. The CDR3 loop reads CASSVGRSYYTF. The bases read TGTGCCAGCAGCGTGGGACGGAGCTACTACACCTTC.